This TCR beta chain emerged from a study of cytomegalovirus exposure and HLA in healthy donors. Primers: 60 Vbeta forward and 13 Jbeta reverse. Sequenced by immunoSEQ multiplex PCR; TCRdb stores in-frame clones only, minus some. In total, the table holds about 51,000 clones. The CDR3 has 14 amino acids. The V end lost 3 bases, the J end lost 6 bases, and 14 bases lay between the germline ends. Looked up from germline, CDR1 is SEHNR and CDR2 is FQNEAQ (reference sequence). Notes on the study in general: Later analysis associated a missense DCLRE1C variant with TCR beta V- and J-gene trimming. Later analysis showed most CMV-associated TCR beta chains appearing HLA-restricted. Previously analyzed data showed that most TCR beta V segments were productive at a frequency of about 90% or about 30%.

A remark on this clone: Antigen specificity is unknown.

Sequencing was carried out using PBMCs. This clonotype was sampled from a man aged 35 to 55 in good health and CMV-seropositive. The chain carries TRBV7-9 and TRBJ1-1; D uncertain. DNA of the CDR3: TGTGCCAGCAGCTTCGGGAGGGCAGGCGCTGAAGCTTTCTTT. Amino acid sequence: CASSFGRAGAEAFF.